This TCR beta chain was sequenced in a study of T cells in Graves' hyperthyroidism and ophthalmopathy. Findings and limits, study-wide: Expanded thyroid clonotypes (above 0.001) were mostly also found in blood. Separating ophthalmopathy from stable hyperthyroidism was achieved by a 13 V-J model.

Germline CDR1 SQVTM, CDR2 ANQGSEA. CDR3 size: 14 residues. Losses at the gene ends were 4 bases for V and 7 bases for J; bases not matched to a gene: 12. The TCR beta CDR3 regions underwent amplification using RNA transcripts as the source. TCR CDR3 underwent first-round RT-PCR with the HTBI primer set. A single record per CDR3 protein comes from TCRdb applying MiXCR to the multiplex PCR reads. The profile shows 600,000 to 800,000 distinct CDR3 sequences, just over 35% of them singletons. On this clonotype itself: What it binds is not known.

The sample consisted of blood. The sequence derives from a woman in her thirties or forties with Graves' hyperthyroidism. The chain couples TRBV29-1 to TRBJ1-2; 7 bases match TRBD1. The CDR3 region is CSVVEGAGYGGYTF. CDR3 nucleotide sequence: TGCAGCGTTGTCGAGGGGGCCGGCTACGGTGGCTACACCTTC.